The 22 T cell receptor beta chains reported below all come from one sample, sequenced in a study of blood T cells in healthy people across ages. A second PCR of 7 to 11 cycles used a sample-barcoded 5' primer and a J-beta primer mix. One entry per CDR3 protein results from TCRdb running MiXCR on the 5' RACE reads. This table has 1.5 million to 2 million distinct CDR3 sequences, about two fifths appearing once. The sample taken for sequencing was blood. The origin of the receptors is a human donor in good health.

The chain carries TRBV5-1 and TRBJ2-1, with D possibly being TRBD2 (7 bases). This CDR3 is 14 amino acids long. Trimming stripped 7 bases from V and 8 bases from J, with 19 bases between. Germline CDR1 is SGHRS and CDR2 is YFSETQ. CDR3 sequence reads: CASSGLGEGDEQFF. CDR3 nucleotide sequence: TGCGCCAGCTCCGGACTTGGGGAGGGGGATGAGCAGTTCTTC.

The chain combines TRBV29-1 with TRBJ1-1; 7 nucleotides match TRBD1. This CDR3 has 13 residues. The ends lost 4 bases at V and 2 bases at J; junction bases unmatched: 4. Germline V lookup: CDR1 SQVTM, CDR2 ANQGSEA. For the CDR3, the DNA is TGCAGCGTTGGGGGACAGATTAACACTGAAGCTTTCTTT. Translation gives CSVGGQINTEAFF.

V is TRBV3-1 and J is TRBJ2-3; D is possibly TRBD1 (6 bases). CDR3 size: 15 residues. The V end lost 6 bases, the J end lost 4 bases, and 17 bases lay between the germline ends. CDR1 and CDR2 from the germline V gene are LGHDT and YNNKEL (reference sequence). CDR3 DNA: TGTGCCAGCAGTTTTACAGGGAGTTCTGCAGATACGCAGTATTTT. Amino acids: CASSFTGSSADTQYF.

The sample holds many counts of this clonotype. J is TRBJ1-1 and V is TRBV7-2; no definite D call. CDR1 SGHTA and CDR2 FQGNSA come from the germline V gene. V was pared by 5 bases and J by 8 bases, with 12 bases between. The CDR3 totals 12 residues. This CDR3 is CASSRGRGEAFF. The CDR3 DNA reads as TGTGCCAGCAGCCGAGGTAGAGGGGAAGCTTTCTTT. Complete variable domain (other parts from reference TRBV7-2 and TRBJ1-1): GAGVSQSPSNKVTEKGKDVELRCDPISGHTALYWYRQSLGQGLEFLIYFQGNSAPDKSGLPSDRFSAERTGGSVSTLTIQRTQQEDSAVYLCASSRGRGEAFFGQGTRLTVV.

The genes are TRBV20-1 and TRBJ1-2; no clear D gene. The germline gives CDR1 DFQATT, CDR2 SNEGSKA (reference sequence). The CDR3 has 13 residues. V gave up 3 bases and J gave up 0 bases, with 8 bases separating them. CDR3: CSARERANYGYTF. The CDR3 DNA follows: TGCAGTGCTAGGGAGAGAGCTAACTATGGCTACACCTTC.

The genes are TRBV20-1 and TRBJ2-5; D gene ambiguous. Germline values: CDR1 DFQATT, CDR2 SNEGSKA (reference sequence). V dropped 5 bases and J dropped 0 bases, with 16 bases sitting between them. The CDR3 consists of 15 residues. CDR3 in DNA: TGCAGTGCTCATCCCCCGGGCACAGACCAAGAGACCCAGTACTTC. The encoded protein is CSAHPPGTDQETQYF.

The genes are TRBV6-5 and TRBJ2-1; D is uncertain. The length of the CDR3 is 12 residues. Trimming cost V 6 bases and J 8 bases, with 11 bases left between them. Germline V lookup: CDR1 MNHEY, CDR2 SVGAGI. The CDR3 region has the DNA TGTGCCAGCAGCAGCGCTGGCGATGAGCAGTTCTTC. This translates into CASSSAGDEQFF.

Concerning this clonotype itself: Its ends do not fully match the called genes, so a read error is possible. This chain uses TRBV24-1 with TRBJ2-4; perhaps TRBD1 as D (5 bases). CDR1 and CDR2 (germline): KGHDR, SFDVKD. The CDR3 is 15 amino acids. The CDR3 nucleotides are TGTACCACCAGCCAACTATTAAGGGGCAAAAACATTCAGTACTTC. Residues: CTTSQLLRGKNIQYF.

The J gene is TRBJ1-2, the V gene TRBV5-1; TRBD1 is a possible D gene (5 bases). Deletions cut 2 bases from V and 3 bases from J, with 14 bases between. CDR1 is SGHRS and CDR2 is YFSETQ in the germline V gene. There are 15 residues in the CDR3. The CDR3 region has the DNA TGCGCCAGCAGCTTCAGGGCCAGGGATCACTATGGCTACACCTTC. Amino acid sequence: CASSFRARDHYGYTF.

The CDR3 DNA reads TGTGCCAGCAGTGCCCTGAGAGGCATCGAAACCGGGGAGCTGTTTTTT. Protein: CASSALRGIETGELFF. The chain employs TRBV25-1 and TRBJ2-2; D call uncertain. The V gene lost 4 bases and the J gene lost 5 bases, with 17 bases spanning the gap. The CDR3 is made up of 16 amino acids. CDR1 and CDR2 (germline): MGHDK, SYGVNS. Looking up the rest from reference TRBV25-1 and TRBJ2-2 gives the full variable domain: EADIYQTPRYLVIGTGKKITLECSQTMGHDKMYWYQQDPGMELHLIHYSYGVNSTEKGDLSSESTVSRIRTEHFPLTLESARPSHTSQYLCASSALRGIETGELFFGEGSRLTVL.

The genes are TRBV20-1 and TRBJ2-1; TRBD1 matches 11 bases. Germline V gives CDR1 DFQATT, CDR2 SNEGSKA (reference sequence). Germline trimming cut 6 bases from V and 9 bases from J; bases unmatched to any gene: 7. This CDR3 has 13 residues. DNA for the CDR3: TGCAGTGCCCCGGGACAGGGGGGTAGTGAGCAGTTCTTC. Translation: CSAPGQGGSEQFF.

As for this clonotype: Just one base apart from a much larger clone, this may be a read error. The CDR3 region has the DNA TGCAGTGCCCAGACAGGCTACGAGCGGTACTTC. Protein sequence: CSAQTGYERYF. The chain links TRBV20-1 to TRBJ2-7, with D possibly TRBD1 on 6 matching bases. CDR1 DFQATT and CDR2 SNEGSKA come from the germline V gene (reference sequence). The CDR3 sequence is 11 residues long.

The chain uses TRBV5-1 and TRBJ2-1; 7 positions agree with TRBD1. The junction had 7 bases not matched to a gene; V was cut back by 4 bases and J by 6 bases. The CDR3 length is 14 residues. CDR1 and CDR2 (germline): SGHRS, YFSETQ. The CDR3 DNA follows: TGCGCCAGCAGCAGCCAGGGACAGACCAATGAGCAGTTCTTC. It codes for CASSSQGQTNEQFF.

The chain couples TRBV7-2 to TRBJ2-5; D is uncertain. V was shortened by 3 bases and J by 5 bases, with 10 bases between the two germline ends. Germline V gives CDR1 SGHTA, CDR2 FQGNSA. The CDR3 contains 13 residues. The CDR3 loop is CASSFVRWETQYF. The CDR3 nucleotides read TGTGCCAGCAGCTTCGTTCGTTGGGAGACCCAGTACTTC.

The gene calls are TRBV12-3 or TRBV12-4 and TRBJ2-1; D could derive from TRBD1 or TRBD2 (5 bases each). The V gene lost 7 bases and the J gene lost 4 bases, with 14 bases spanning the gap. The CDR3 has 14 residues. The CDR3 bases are TGTGCCAGCACAACAATGGGGGAATACAATGAGCAGTTCTTC. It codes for CASTTMGEYNEQFF.

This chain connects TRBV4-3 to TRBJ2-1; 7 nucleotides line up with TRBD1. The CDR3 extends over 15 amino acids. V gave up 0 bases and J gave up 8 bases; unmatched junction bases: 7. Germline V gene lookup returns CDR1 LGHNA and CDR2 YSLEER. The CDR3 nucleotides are TGCGCCAGCAGCCAAGATTCAGTCAGGGGGTATGAGCAGTTCTTC. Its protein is CASSQDSVRGYEQFF.

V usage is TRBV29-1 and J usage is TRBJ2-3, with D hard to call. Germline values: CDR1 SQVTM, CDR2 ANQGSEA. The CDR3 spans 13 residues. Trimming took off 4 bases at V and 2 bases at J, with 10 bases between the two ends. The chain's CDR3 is CSVVVGYTDTQYF. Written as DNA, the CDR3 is TGCAGCGTTGTGGTAGGGTACACAGATACGCAGTATTTT.

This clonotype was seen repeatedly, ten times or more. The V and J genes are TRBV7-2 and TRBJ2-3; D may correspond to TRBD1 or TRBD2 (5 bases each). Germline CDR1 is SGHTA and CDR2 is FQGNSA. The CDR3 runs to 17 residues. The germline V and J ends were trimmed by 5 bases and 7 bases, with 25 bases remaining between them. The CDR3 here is CASSGDAWDPGGNTQYF. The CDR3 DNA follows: TGTGCCAGCAGCGGGGATGCGTGGGACCCCGGAGGAAATACGCAGTATTTT. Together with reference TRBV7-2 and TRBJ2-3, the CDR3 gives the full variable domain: GAGVSQSPSNKVTEKGKDVELRCDPISGHTALYWYRQSLGQGLEFLIYFQGNSAPDKSGLPSDRFSAERTGGSVSTLTIQRTQQEDSAVYLCASSGDAWDPGGNTQYFGPGTRLTVL.

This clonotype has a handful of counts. CDR3: CASGPAGGPNEQFF. DNA for the CDR3: TGTGCCAGCGGCCCCGCCGGGGGGCCAAATGAGCAGTTCTTC. V gene TRBV4-2 combines with J gene TRBJ2-1, with D perhaps matching TRBD2 (7 bases). Germline loops: CDR1 LGHNA, CDR2 YNFKEQ. V lost 8 bases, J lost 7 bases, and 18 bases lay in between. The CDR3 contains 14 residues.

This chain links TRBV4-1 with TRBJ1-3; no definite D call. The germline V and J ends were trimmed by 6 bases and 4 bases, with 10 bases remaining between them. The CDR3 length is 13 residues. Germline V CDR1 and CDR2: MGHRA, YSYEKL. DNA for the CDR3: TGCGCCAGCAGTCAAAGACGGGGAAACACCATATATTTT. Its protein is CASSQRRGNTIYF.

CDR3 bases: TGTGCCAGCAGCCATTCGAGCTCCTACAATGAGCAGTACTTC. This translates into CASSHSSSYNEQYF. The chain couples TRBV12-3 or TRBV12-4 to TRBJ2-1; unclear D gene. The DNA matches TRBJ2-7 better at its end, which makes the J call doubtful. The CDR3 is 14 amino acids.

CDR3 sequence (DNA): TGCAGTGCTAGCACTAGCGGGGAAAACGAGCAGTACTTC. Encoded protein: CSASTSGENEQYF. The gene calls are TRBV20-1 and TRBJ2-7, with 10 bases fitting TRBD2. The CDR3 consists of 13 residues. Germline CDR1 reads DFQATT; CDR2 reads SNEGSKA (reference sequence). V was pared by 3 bases and J by 5 bases, with 4 bases of the junction left unmatched.